These 12 T cell receptor beta chains were all obtained from the same sample, sequenced in a study of T cell repertoires in cytomegalovirus infection. TCRdb used MiXCR to reprocess the reads, holding one entry per CDR3 protein. Of approximately 590,000 distinct CDR3 sequences listed, approximately 40% are singletons. These receptors are not linked to any known antigen. The specimen was cultured PBMCs, collected from culture after CMV antigen stimulation. These receptors were collected from a human donor in good health (CMV status not recorded). Some clones in this sample may be carry-over from other donors' samples.

This clonotype was detected a few times. V is TRBV11-2 and J is TRBJ2-3, with 8 nucleotides matching TRBD2. There are 16 residues in the CDR3. V lost 5 bases to trimming and J lost 6 bases; unmatched junction nucleotides: 13. CDR1 SGHAT and CDR2 FQNNGV come from the germline V gene. CDR3 amino acids: CASSRPRGLVLDTQYF. The CDR3 DNA follows: TGTGCCAGCAGCCGGCCCCGGGGACTAGTCTTGGATACGCAGTATTTT.

The genes are TRBV12-3 or TRBV12-4 and TRBJ2-5; unclear D gene. The V end was cut by 0 bases, the J end by 4 bases, with 6 bases between. The CDR3 loop spans 13 amino acids. The CDR3 bases are TGTGCCAGCAGTTTAGCTAGTGCAGAGACCCAGTACTTC. Residues: CASSLASAETQYF.

The chain combines TRBV6-2 or TRBV6-3 with TRBJ2-7; D tentatively fits TRBD1 or TRBD2 (5 bases each). Germline V gene data show CDR1 as MNHEY and CDR2 as SVGEGT. With 2 bases removed from V and 9 bases from J, the gap between germline ends came to 23 bases. This CDR3 is built from 16 residues. The CDR3 here is CASSYARDVVGDGQYF. The CDR3 DNA follows: TGTGCCAGCAGTTACGCCCGGGACGTGGTGGGTGATGGGCAGTACTTC.

DNA for the CDR3: TGTGCCATCAAGGCGAACCAACCCGATACGCAGTATTTT. Protein: CAIKANQPDTQYF. The V call is TRBV10-3, the J call TRBJ2-3; no definite D call. Trimming left V 7 bases short and J 6 bases short, with 14 bases between. Looked up from germline, CDR1 is ENHRY and CDR2 is SYGVKD. This CDR3 comprises 13 residues.

This clonotype was detected only a few times. The CDR3 nucleotides are TGTGCCAGCAGCGCCGAGGCACTCAAACTGTTTTTT. It translates to CASSAEALKLFF. V usage is TRBV7-8 and J usage is TRBJ1-4; D is ambiguous. Trimming shortened V by 5 bases and J by 11 bases, and 12 bases separated the two germline ends. Germline CDR1 is SGHVS and CDR2 is FQNEAQ. The CDR3 consists of 12 residues.

The CDR3 region is CATGRELYNEQFF. The CDR3 coding sequence is TGTGCCACCGGACGAGAACTTTACAATGAGCAGTTCTTC. J is TRBJ2-1 and V is TRBV11-2, with D unclear. Germline-derived CDR1 and CDR2 are SGHAT and FQNNGV. Trimming took off 10 bases at V and 4 bases at J, with 14 bases between the two ends. This CDR3 has 13 amino acids.

V is TRBV7-2 and J is TRBJ1-1; 7 positions agree with TRBD1. CDR1 and CDR2 (germline): SGHTA, FQGNSA. The J segment lost 5 bases and the V segment lost 6 bases, leaving 6 bases of the junction unmatched. There are 13 residues in the CDR3. The CDR3 protein is CASRAQGQTEAFF. CDR3 nucleotides: TGTGCCAGCAGGGCACAGGGGCAGACTGAAGCTTTCTTT.

This chain uses TRBV15 with TRBJ1-1; TRBD1 aligns across 7 bases. Germline V gene sequence: CDR1 LNHNV, CDR2 YYDKDF (reference sequence). This CDR3 is 14 amino acids long. V was pared by 5 bases and J by 3 bases, with 6 bases of the junction left unmatched. The CDR3 here is CATSFRDRYTEAFF. The CDR3, as DNA: TGTGCCACCAGCTTCCGGGACAGATACACTGAAGCTTTCTTT.

As concerns this clonotype: A much larger clone lies one base from this, so it may be a read error. The chain carries TRBV7-2 and TRBJ1-4; no firm D call. This CDR3 is 17 amino acids long. Germline assignment: CDR1 SGHTA and CDR2 FQGNSA. This CDR3 reads CAGSLVFGRNRNEKLFF. The CDR3 nucleotides read TGTGCCGGCAGCTTAGTTTTCGGACGGAACCGTAATGAAAAACTGTTTTTT.

The J gene is TRBJ2-1, the V gene TRBV30; the D is unclear. There are 12 residues in the CDR3. The V end lost 0 bases, the J end lost 15 bases, and 15 bases lay between the germline ends. Germline lookup yields CDR1 GTSNPN and CDR2 SVGIG (reference sequence). This CDR3 reads CAWSVGSIEPFF. CDR3 sequence (DNA): TGTGCCTGGAGTGTAGGCTCCATAGAACCGTTCTTC.

This clonotype was seen a few times. This chain uses TRBV12-3 or TRBV12-4 with TRBJ1-6; 9 nucleotides align to TRBD1. The CDR3 sequence is 18 residues long. With V trimmed by 5 bases and J by 2 bases, 10 bases remained unmatched. CDR3 coding DNA: TGTGCCAGCAGTCGACGACAGGGGGGGTTACCCTATAATTCACCCCTCCACTTT. Its translation is CASSRRQGGLPYNSPLHF.

The sample holds a few counts of this clonotype. The chain uses TRBV6-1 and TRBJ2-5; D call uncertain. The germline V and J ends were trimmed by 4 bases and 5 bases, with 14 bases remaining between them. The CDR3 loop spans 14 amino acids. Germline V lookup: CDR1 MNHNS, CDR2 SASEGT. The CDR3 sequence is CASSVDLVDETQYF. The CDR3 nucleotides read TGTGCCAGCAGTGTTGACCTGGTGGACGAGACCCAGTACTTC.